The subject of this entry is one TCR beta chain. The antigen remains undetermined. In the PCR, 60 Vbeta and 13 Jbeta primers were used. Only in-frame clones appear in the TCRdb table, and some are missing; sequencing was by immunoSEQ multiplex PCR. Counted here are tens of thousands of clones, more than 75% occurring once; the ten biggest clones make up around 15%. The data stem from a study of cytomegalovirus exposure and HLA in healthy donors. Study information: The early release's HLA-typed donors yielded 70 million to 85 million unique TCRs. Study results and limitations: It was shown in a later analysis that HLA-associated TCR beta chains were more clonally expanded than other, equally common chains. In a later analysis, HLA-C alleles had the fewest associated TCRs, DRB1 alleles the most.

J gave up 7 bases and V 4 bases, and 4 bases lay outside the gene matches. The CDR3 contains 15 residues. CDR1 is KGHSH and CDR2 is LQKENI in the germline V gene. The J gene is TRBJ2-1, the V gene TRBV18, with 13 nucleotides matching TRBD2. Sample: PBMCs. The source of this sequence is a woman in her forties in good health and CMV-seropositive. The DNA for the CDR3 is TGTGCCAGCTCACTGAGGACTAGCGGGGGAAATGAGCAGTTCTTC. This sequence encodes CASSLRTSGGNEQFF.